Listed here are 24 T cell receptor beta chains from one sample, sequenced in a study of patients and donors after allogeneic stem cell transplantation. TCRdb reprocessed the RT-PCR reads with MiXCR, giving one entry per CDR3 protein. The sample shows 70,000 to 95,000 distinct CDR3 sequences, approximately 5.2% of them seen only once. The source material was blood, either unsorted or a sorted T cell fraction (not recorded which). All receptors derive from a human donor who was either an allogeneic HSCT recipient or a stem cell or donor lymphocyte infusion donor (not recorded which). It is not recorded whose cells these are; they may come from a transplant donor.

The chain combines TRBV6-1 with TRBJ1-1, with D perhaps TRBD1 (6 bases). This CDR3 is 14 amino acids long. The V gene lost 2 bases and the J gene lost 5 bases, with 12 bases spanning the gap. Per germline, CDR1 MNHNS and CDR2 SASEGT. Here the CDR3 DNA reads TGTGCCAGCAGTGAACTGGGGGCGCGTACTGAAGCTTTCTTT. Amino acid sequence: CASSELGARTEAFF.

This rearrangement joins TRBV4-1 to TRBJ2-1, with D maybe TRBD1 (5 bases). This CDR3 comprises 14 residues. Trimming removed 4 bases at V and 10 bases at J, with 17 bases between. Germline V gene data show CDR1 as MGHRA and CDR2 as YSYEKL. Here the CDR3 reads CASSRPRQGGEQFF. CDR3 nucleotide sequence: TGCGCCAGCAGCCGGCCCCGCCAGGGTGGGGAGCAGTTCTTC.

At least ten counts were recorded for this clonotype. This rearrangement joins TRBV20-1 to TRBJ1-1, with D possibly being TRBD1 (5 bases). V lost 6 bases and J 3 bases, leaving 11 bases between the germline ends. The germline CDR1 and CDR2 sequences are DFQATT and SNEGSKA (reference sequence). The CDR3 covers 12 residues. The chain's CDR3 is CSAGLGYTEAFF. CDR3 DNA: TGCAGTGCGGGACTGGGGTACACTGAAGCTTTCTTT.

This clonotype was seen ten or more times. The rearrangement joins TRBV5-1 to TRBJ2-7; either TRBD1 or TRBD2 may supply D (6 bases each). V lost 0 bases and J lost 6, with 22 bases in between. Germline V CDR1 and CDR2: SGHRS, YFSETQ. The CDR3 sequence is 17 residues long. CDR3 nucleotide sequence: TGCGCCAGCAGCTTGGCGTTATCACAGGGAGGTTTTGGCGAGCAGTACTTC. Translation gives CASSLALSQGGFGEQYF.

The table lists this clonotype with many counts. The chain links TRBV5-1 to TRBJ2-3, with 9 bases aligning to TRBD2. With V trimmed by 2 bases and J by 5 bases, 6 bases remained unmatched. The germline CDR1 and CDR2 sequences are SGHRS and YFSETQ. CDR3 length: 15 amino acids. The CDR3 coding sequence is TGCGCCAGCAGCTTAGGGCGGGGGGGGCAAGATACGCAGTATTTT. Its protein is CASSLGRGGQDTQYF.

This clonotype was observed many times. The genes are TRBV5-1 and TRBJ1-1; D is ambiguous. Trimming removed 4 bases from V and 1 base from J, with 14 bases in between. The CDR3 runs 15 residues. Germline lookup yields CDR1 SGHRS and CDR2 YFSETQ. The chain's CDR3 is CASSLMDFPNTEAFF. In DNA, the CDR3 is TGCGCCAGCAGCCTAATGGACTTCCCGAACACTGAAGCTTTCTTT.

This clonotype was seen at least ten times. The rearrangement joins TRBV2 to TRBJ2-7; D perhaps matches TRBD2 (6 bases). Trimming took off 6 bases at V and 3 bases at J, with 18 bases between the two ends. Germline V gene lookup returns CDR1 SNHLY and CDR2 FYNNEI. This CDR3 has 15 amino acids. The CDR3 protein is CASRNPLRTNYEQYF. The CDR3, as DNA: TGTGCCAGCAGAAACCCCCTCAGGACTAACTACGAGCAGTACTTC.

The sample holds many counts of this clonotype. The CDR3 loop is CASSQGAYNEQFF. DNA for the CDR3: TGTGCCAGCTCACAGGGGGCTTACAATGAGCAGTTCTTC. The chain is built from TRBV18 and TRBJ2-1; TRBD1 matches 7 bases. With V trimmed by 4 bases and J by 4 bases, 1 base remained unmatched. The CDR3 contains 13 residues. Looked up from germline, CDR1 is KGHSH and CDR2 is LQKENI.

The table lists this clonotype with many counts. Here the CDR3 reads CASSPSGREWTEQFF. CDR3 nucleotide sequence: TGCGCCAGCAGCCCCTCGGGGCGGGAGTGGACTGAGCAGTTCTTC. The chain links TRBV5-1 to TRBJ2-1; 7 nucleotides line up with TRBD2. In germline, CDR1 is SGHRS, CDR2 YFSETQ. J lost 9 bases, V lost 4 bases, and 13 bases had no gene match. CDR3 length: 15 amino acids.

There are many counts of this clonotype. The chain uses TRBV19 and TRBJ1-1; maybe TRBD1 (6 bases). Per the germline V gene, CDR1 is LNHDA and CDR2 is SQIVND (reference sequence). This CDR3 has 14 residues. Trimming took 2 bases from V and 7 from J, leaving 14 bases between them. Written as DNA, the CDR3 is TGTGCCAGTAGTATAATAGGGGGAGACAATGAAGCTTTCTTT. It translates to CASSIIGGDNEAFF.

This clonotype was detected many times. The chain recombines TRBV15 with TRBJ2-3; D might be TRBD2 (7 bases). Germline V gives CDR1 LNHNV, CDR2 YYDKDF (reference sequence). This CDR3 spans 14 amino acids. V was clipped by 3 bases and J by 4 bases, with 11 bases between them. The CDR3 sequence: CATSSPGGPDTQYF. CDR3 coding DNA: TGTGCCACCAGCAGCCCGGGGGGCCCAGATACGCAGTATTTT.

The V call is TRBV24-1, the J call TRBJ2-1; D not resolved. The CDR3 length is 14 residues. Looked up from germline, CDR1 is KGHDR and CDR2 is SFDVKD. V was cut by 5 bases and J by 0 bases, with 7 bases left in between. Here the CDR3 reads CATSGAGSYNEQFF. The CDR3 DNA is TGTGCCACCAGTGGAGCTGGCTCCTACAATGAGCAGTTCTTC.

This clonotype was observed at least ten times. The V gene is TRBV4-1, the J gene TRBJ1-2, with D perhaps matching TRBD1 (5 bases). The CDR3 totals 12 residues. Trimming stripped 1 base from V and 11 bases from J, with 11 bases between. Germline values: CDR1 MGHRA, CDR2 YSYEKL. CDR3 sequence (DNA): TGCGCCAGCAGCCAAGCCGGACACTCGTACACCTTC. As protein: CASSQAGHSYTF.

There are many counts of this clonotype. The CDR3 DNA reads as TGTGCCAGCAGCCCCCCTTTGGATACGCAGTATTTT. Translated, it gives CASSPPLDTQYF. The chain couples TRBV7-2 to TRBJ2-3; D not certain. V was shortened by 5 bases and J by 6 bases, with 9 bases between the two germline ends. CDR1 SGHTA and CDR2 FQGNSA come from the germline V gene. There are 12 residues in the CDR3.

This clonotype was seen many times. V is TRBV12-3 or TRBV12-4 and J is TRBJ1-2, with D possibly matching TRBD1 (6 bases). V was shortened by 6 bases and J by 7 bases, with 18 bases between the two germline ends. This CDR3 contains 14 residues. CDR3 nucleotides: TGTGCCAGCAGCCCGTCAGGGAAAGGGGGTGGCTACACCTTC. This gives the protein CASSPSGKGGGYTF.

The J gene is TRBJ2-3, the V gene TRBV6-4; 7 bases fit TRBD1. The trim removed 2 bases at V and 3 bases at J, leaving 5 bases unmatched. The V gene's germline CDR1 is MRHNA and CDR2 SNTAGT. The CDR3 has 15 amino acids. For the CDR3, the DNA is TGTGCCAGCAGTGACCACAGGGGAAGGACAGATACGCAGTATTTT. Its protein is CASSDHRGRTDTQYF.

This clonotype was found many times. The rearrangement joins TRBV28 to TRBJ1-1; 8 bases match TRBD1. V shed 11 bases, J shed 5 bases, and the junction held 7 bases outside the gene matches. The CDR3 runs 12 residues. Germline-derived CDR1 and CDR2 are MDHEN and SYDVKM. CDR3: CASAGGFTEAFF. The CDR3 DNA is TGTGCCTCGGCAGGGGGCTTTACTGAAGCTTTCTTT.

This clonotype has ten or more counts. The chain joins TRBV19 to TRBJ1-3; no firm D call. From germline, CDR1 is LNHDA and CDR2 SQIVND (reference sequence). The CDR3 extends over 12 amino acids. Trimming pared 9 bases from V and 0 bases from J, leaving 6 bases between. The CDR3 loop is CASQSSGNTIYF. The CDR3 nucleotides read TGTGCCAGCCAGAGCTCTGGAAACACCATATATTTT.

The rearrangement joins TRBV28 to TRBJ2-3; TRBD2 is a possible D gene (6 bases). Germline V gene sequence: CDR1 MDHEN, CDR2 SYDVKM. The CDR3 covers 13 residues. The CDR3 DNA is TGTGCTGGGAGGACTGACGGTACAGATACGCAGTATTTT. It codes for CAGRTDGTDTQYF.

This clonotype was detected ten times or more. The chain has TRBV27 and TRBJ2-2; D gene uncertain. The germline V gene has CDR1 MNHEY and CDR2 SMNVEV (reference sequence). Trimming pared 6 bases from V and 1 base from J, leaving 9 bases between. The CDR3 runs to 14 residues. The CDR3 here is CASRKGRNTGELFF. The CDR3 DNA reads TGTGCCAGCAGGAAGGGAAGGAACACCGGGGAGCTGTTTTTT.

This clonotype was seen at least ten times. Mismatch with germline at one junction end may stem from a read error. The chain has TRBV20-1 and TRBJ2-3; D may be TRBD2 (5 bases). Germline CDR1 DFQATT, CDR2 SNEGSKA (reference sequence). The CDR3 covers 11 residues. As DNA, the CDR3 is TGCAGTGCTACTAAAGCGGATACGCAGGATTTT. This encodes CSATKADTQDF.

This clonotype has just a few counts. The V gene is TRBV6-1, the J gene TRBJ2-2; the D gene could be TRBD1 or TRBD2 (6 bases each). CDR3 length equals 17 residues. The V end lost 5 bases, the J end lost 4 bases, and 20 bases lay between the germline ends. Germline V lookup: CDR1 MNHNS, CDR2 SASEGT. The CDR3 loop reads CASSRQTRGGSTGELFF. CDR3 bases: TGTGCCAGCAGTCGCCAGACTAGAGGGGGGAGCACCGGGGAGCTGTTTTTT.

This clonotype was counted at least ten times. The CDR3 reads CASSPRLVGGELFF. CDR3 nucleotide sequence: TGTGCCAGCAGTCCACGACTAGTAGGCGGGGAGCTGTTTTTT. This chain uses TRBV27 with TRBJ2-2, with D possibly matching TRBD2 (6 bases). The V gene's germline CDR1 is MNHEY and CDR2 SMNVEV (reference sequence). CDR3 size: 14 residues. The V and J ends lost 5 bases and 7 bases respectively, with 14 bases between them.

This clonotype has a count of ten or more. The CDR3 reads CASSLARGGNEQFF. The DNA of the CDR3 is TGTGCCAGCAGTTTAGCCAGGGGTGGCAATGAGCAGTTCTTC. V is TRBV12-3 or TRBV12-4 and J is TRBJ2-1; D possibly corresponds to TRBD1 (6 bases). V lost 0 bases to trimming and J lost 6 bases, with 9 bases between them. The CDR3 length is 14 residues.